One and the same sample provided the 12 T cell receptor beta chains below, sequenced in a study of shared T cell receptors in the human thymus. The data were produced by immunoSEQ multiplex PCR, yet TCRdb's version contains in-frame clones alone and is incomplete. This table has more than 550,000 clones, 80% to 90% appearing once. The same sample was also used in a study of human thymus T cells.

Sequencing used thymocytes. The source of these receptors is a girl younger than two with a congenital heart defect.

This clone was picked up a small number of times. The chain joins TRBV30 to TRBJ1-2, with D unclear. CDR3 size: 13 residues. The V gene lost 3 bases and the J gene lost 6 bases, with 14 bases spanning the gap. Germline CDR1 GTSNPN, CDR2 SVGIG (reference sequence). CDR3 nucleotides: TGTGCCTGGAGAGTACGGGAGAAGGATGGCTACACCTTC. This sequence encodes CAWRVREKDGYTF.

The V gene is TRBV7-2, the J gene TRBJ2-3; TRBD2 might be the D (6 bases). V shed 5 bases and J shed 2 bases, with 14 bases lying between them. The germline gives CDR1 SGHTA, CDR2 FQGNSA. The CDR3 spans 15 residues. CDR3 loop: CASSPGTRATDTQYF. In nucleotides, the CDR3 is TGTGCCAGCAGCCCCGGGACTCGCGCCACAGATACGCAGTATTTT.

This clone has only one observation. CDR3 in amino acids: CASTLPGFKYEQYF. CDR3 DNA: TGTGCCAGCACACTACCGGGATTTAAATACGAGCAGTACTTC. This rearrangement joins TRBV11-2 to TRBJ2-7, with D possibly being TRBD2 (5 bases). The CDR3 loop spans 14 amino acids. CDR1 and CDR2 (germline): SGHAT, FQNNGV. Trimming took 7 bases from V and 4 from J, leaving 17 bases between them.

The chain recombines TRBV4-1 with TRBJ2-7; 7 bases fit TRBD1. V lost 0 bases, J lost 2 bases, and 4 bases stayed unmatched. CDR1 and CDR2 (germline): MGHRA, YSYEKL. CDR3 length: 15 amino acids. The CDR3 DNA sequence: TGCGCCAGCAGCCAAGAAGAGGGACAGACCTACGAGCAGTACTTC. Amino acids: CASSQEEGQTYEQYF.

For the CDR3, the DNA is TGTGCCAGGATAAAAGGACAGACCTTGGGGAACACCATATATTTT. This sequence encodes CARIKGQTLGNTIYF. The chain links TRBV9 to TRBJ1-3, with D perhaps TRBD1 (6 bases). Germline V gene data show CDR1 as SGDLS and CDR2 as YYNGEE. CDR3 length equals 15 residues. The V and J ends lost 8 bases and 7 bases respectively, with 22 bases between them.

The chain has TRBV5-4 and TRBJ1-2; 8 bases map to TRBD1. The CDR3 loop spans 15 amino acids. J lost 2 bases, V lost 4 bases, and 7 bases had no gene match. CDR1 and CDR2 from the germline V gene are SGHNT and YYREEE (reference sequence). As DNA, the CDR3 is TGTGCCAGCAGCCCGAGGACAGGGAAAAACTATGGCTACACCTTC. Its translation: CASSPRTGKNYGYTF.

V usage is TRBV5-1 and J usage is TRBJ2-5; 12 bases line up with TRBD2. Germline assignment: CDR1 SGHRS and CDR2 YFSETQ. The CDR3 is 18 amino acids. V shed 2 bases and J 1 base; nucleotides not matched to a gene: 9. The CDR3 DNA is TGCGCCAGCAGCTTCCGACTAGCGGGGGTGGGGACCCAAGAGACCCAGTACTTC. Its protein product is CASSFRLAGVGTQETQYF.

V gene TRBV28 combines with J gene TRBJ2-1; D perhaps matches TRBD2 (5 bases). Trimming cost V 1 base and J 5 bases, with 27 bases left between them. The CDR3 has 20 residues. The V gene's germline CDR1 is MDHEN and CDR2 SYDVKM. Written as DNA, the CDR3 is TGTGCCAGCAGTTTATTCTTCGGACTCCCAGAACCTTTCCCCAACAATGAGCAGTTCTTC. As protein: CASSLFFGLPEPFPNNEQFF.

The J gene is TRBJ1-1, the V gene TRBV6-1; a possible D gene is TRBD1 (6 bases). V was trimmed by 1 base and J by 4 bases, leaving 10 bases between them. The CDR3 sequence is 14 residues long. Germline V gene lookup returns CDR1 MNHNS and CDR2 SASEGT. Written as DNA, the CDR3 is TGTGCCAGCAGTGAAGGACAGGTCCCCACTGAAGCTTTCTTT. Its translation is CASSEGQVPTEAFF.

This chain joins TRBV7-2 and TRBJ2-1; TRBD1 matches at 11 bases. The germline CDR1 and CDR2 sequences are SGHTA and FQGNSA. The CDR3 sequence is 14 residues long. V was pared by 4 bases and J by 10 bases, with 6 bases of the junction left unmatched. This CDR3 reads CASSYGQGASEQFF. The CDR3 bases are TGTGCCAGCAGCTACGGACAGGGGGCGTCGGAGCAGTTCTTC.

The V gene is TRBV10-3, the J gene TRBJ1-1; 7 positions match TRBD1. The CDR3 sequence is 14 residues long. V was pared by 6 bases and J by 3 bases, with 7 bases of the junction left unmatched. Germline CDR1 is ENHRY and CDR2 is SYGVKD. The CDR3 is CAIRNRGWDTEAFF. In DNA form, the CDR3 reads TGTGCCATCAGGAACAGGGGATGGGACACTGAAGCTTTCTTT.

V and J are TRBV10-2 and TRBJ1-1; possible D gene TRBD1, 5 bases. The CDR3 is made up of 17 amino acids. Trimming pared 2 bases from V and 4 bases from J, leaving 20 bases between. CDR1 is WSHSY, CDR2 SAAADI, per germline. This CDR3 reads CASSEPKNQGCGTEAFF. The DNA of the CDR3 is TGCGCCAGCAGTGAGCCGAAGAACCAGGGTTGTGGCACTGAAGCTTTCTTT.